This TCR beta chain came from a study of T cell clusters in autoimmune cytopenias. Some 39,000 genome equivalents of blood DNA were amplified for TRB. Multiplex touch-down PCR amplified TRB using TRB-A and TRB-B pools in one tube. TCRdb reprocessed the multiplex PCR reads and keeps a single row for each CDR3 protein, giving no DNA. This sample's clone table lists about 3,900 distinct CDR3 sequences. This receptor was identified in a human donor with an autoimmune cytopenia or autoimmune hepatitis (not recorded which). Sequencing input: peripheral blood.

This CDR3 reads CASSEQGQRGDTEAFF. The chain combines TRBV19 with TRBJ1-1; the TRBD1 assignment by TCRdb is unverifiable without DNA. Germline CDR1 is LNHDA and CDR2 is SQIVND (reference sequence). The CDR3 is 16 amino acids. The whole variable domain, filled in from reference TRBV19 and TRBJ1-1, reads DGGITQSPKYLFRKEGQNVTLSCEQNLNHDAMYWYRQDPGQGLRLIYYSQIVNDFQKGDIAEGYSVSREKKESFPLTVTSAQKNPTAFYLCASSEQGQRGDTEAFFGQGTRLTVV.